A selection of T cell receptor beta chains follows, all from one sample in a study of control samples from healthy donors and cancer patients. TCRdb's table, derived via immunoSEQ multiplex PCR, lists solely in-frame clones and lacks some. The sample lists about 85,000 clones, nearly 90% occurring once. The source material was blood. The origin of the receptors is a man in his fifties or sixties in good health. The CDR3 runs from the conserved cysteine through the conserved F or W. Each record gives: J gene, V gene, CDR3 protein.

TRBJ2-7,TRBV15,CATSRSRVGLYEQYF
TRBJ1-3,TRBV6-5,CASSYSTGETGNTIYF
TRBJ1-4,TRBV7-2,CASSLLGQGATNEKLFF
TRBJ1-2,TRBV6-5,CASSRSGENYGYTF
TRBJ2-7,TRBV10-2,CASSLTEYYEQYF
TRBJ1-1,TRBV18,CASPKPEWTGIIPEAFF
TRBJ2-3,TRBV29-1,CSVVLFKPGTDTQYF
TRBJ1-1,TRBV5-1,CASSLTGGAPGDTEAFF
TRBJ2-2,TRBV12-3/TRBV12-4,CASTGQFTGELFF
TRBJ1-5,TRBV19,CASHRGRWQPQHF
TRBJ1-3,TRBV3-1/TRBV3-2,CASSQVLGTIYF
TRBJ2-2,TRBV5-1,CASSLALANTGELFF
TRBJ2-3,TRBV10-2,CASRFGGPESDTQYF
TRBJ1-1,TRBV25-1,CASSRLVEAFF
TRBJ2-1,TRBV19,CASADREWNEQFF
TRBJ2-3,TRBV6-4,CASSDSTSGSDTQYF
TRBJ2-2,TRBV10-2,CASIDRGQVDGELFF
TRBJ2-3,TRBV7-9,CASTATGATDTQYF
TRBJ1-5,TRBV6-5,CASSSTGGGNQPQHF
TRBJ1-2,TRBV9,CASGPPYNYGYTF
TRBJ1-1,TRBV19,CASSISRGIGTEAFF
TRBJ1-2,TRBV19,CASRSGGTYGYTF
TRBJ2-1,TRBV24-1,CATELSGSSYNEQFF
TRBJ1-3,TRBV5-1,CASSVGQVGNTIYF
TRBJ1-2,TRBV19,CASRGTGDNYGYTF
TRBJ1-2,TRBV29-1,CSVAGRADYGYTF
TRBJ1-3,TRBV18,CASSPPVGTIYF
TRBJ2-1,TRBV5-8,CASSAGQGGSNEQFF
TRBJ2-3,TRBV6-1,CASSEDSPSTDTQYF
TRBJ1-1,TRBV9,CASSVVPGGVGTEAFF
TRBJ2-3,TRBV5-4,CASSRLAGTDTQYF
TRBJ1-1,TRBV12-5,CASGFAGGDTEAFF
TRBJ1-2,TRBV6-4,CASSDRADTGGYTF
TRBJ1-5,TRBV7-6,CASSYLGSNQPQHF
TRBJ2-3,TRBV6-6,CASSYTGGQRDTQYF
TRBJ2-5,TRBV18,CASSPFSGDHEETQYF
TRBJ1-2,TRBV4-1,CASSQQIGTDRGYTF
TRBJ2-1,TRBV30,CAWSRGGGASNEQFF
TRBJ1-2,TRBV6-6,CASSPWTVYGYTF
TRBJ2-1,TRBV4-2,CASSPGYNEQFF
TRBJ1-5,TRBV6-5,CASRQTGTSNQPQHF